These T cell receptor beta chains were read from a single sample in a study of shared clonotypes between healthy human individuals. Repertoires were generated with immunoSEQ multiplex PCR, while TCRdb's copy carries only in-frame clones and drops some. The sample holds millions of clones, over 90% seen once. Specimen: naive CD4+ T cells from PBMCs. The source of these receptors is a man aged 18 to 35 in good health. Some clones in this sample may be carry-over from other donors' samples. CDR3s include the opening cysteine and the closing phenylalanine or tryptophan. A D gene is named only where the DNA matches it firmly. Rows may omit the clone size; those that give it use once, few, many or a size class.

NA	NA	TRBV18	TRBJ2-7	CASSPSLTSIYEQYF	TGTGCCAGCTCACCTTCTCTGACTTCCATCTACGAGCAGTACTTC
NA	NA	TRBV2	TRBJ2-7	CASSYGSRSYF	TGTGCCAGCAGTTATGGGTCGAGATCGTACTTC
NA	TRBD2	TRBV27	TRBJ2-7	CASSYPTSGNSYEQYF	TGTGCCAGCAGTTACCCGACTAGCGGGAACTCCTACGAGCAGTACTTC
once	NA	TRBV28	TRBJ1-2	CASSLAGRTNYGYTF	TGTGCCAGCAGTTTAGCGGGCAGGACTAACTATGGCTACACCTTC
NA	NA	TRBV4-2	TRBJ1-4	CASSHLVGAEEKLFF	TGTGCCAGCAGCCACCTTGTAGGGGCTGAAGAAAAACTGTTTTTT
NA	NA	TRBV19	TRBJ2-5	CASSIGGGRGGETQYF	TGTGCCAGTAGTATAGGTGGTGGGCGGGGAGGAGAGACCCAGTACTTC
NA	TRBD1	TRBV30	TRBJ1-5	CAWSGPGGGGNQPQHF	TGTGCCTGGAGTGGTCCAGGGGGAGGGGGCAATCAGCCCCAGCATTTT
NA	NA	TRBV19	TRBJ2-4	CATKGLVPPNIQYF	TGTGCCACTAAGGGCCTGGTCCCACCCAACATTCAGTACTTC
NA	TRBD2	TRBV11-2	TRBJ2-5	CASSLGVAGGQETQYF	TGTGCCAGCAGCTTAGGGGTGGCGGGAGGGCAAGAGACCCAGTACTTC
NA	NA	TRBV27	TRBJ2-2	CASSLPRSPGELFF	TGTGCCAGCAGTTTACCGCGGTCTCCCGGGGAGCTGTTTTTT
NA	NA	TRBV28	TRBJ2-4	CASSPSTVAKNIQYF	TGTGCCAGCAGTCCTTCCACCGTAGCCAAAAACATTCAGTACTTC
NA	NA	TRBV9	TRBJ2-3	CASSVTPGLGTQYF	TGTGCCAGCAGCGTTACCCCAGGGTTAGGTACGCAGTATTTT
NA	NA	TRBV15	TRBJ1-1	CATSRDRQPNTEAFF	TGTGCCACCAGCAGAGATCGACAGCCTAACACTGAAGCTTTCTTT
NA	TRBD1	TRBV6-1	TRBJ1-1	CASSTGGVPNTEAFF	TGTGCCAGCAGTACAGGGGGCGTACCGAACACTGAAGCTTTCTTT
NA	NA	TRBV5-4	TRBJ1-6	CASSAYNSPLHF	TGTGCCAGCAGCGCGTATAATTCACCCCTCCACTTT
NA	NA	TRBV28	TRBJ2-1	CASTPPGHFNSYNEQFF	TGTGCCAGCACCCCCCCCGGGCACTTTAACTCCTACAATGAGCAGTTCTTC
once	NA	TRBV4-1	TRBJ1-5	CASSQLWSDQPYSNQPQHF	TGCGCCAGCAGCCAACTTTGGTCCGACCAGCCTTATAGCAATCAGCCCCAGCATTTT
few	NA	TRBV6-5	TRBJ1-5	CASRRYGQSNQPQHF	TGTGCCAGCAGACGATACGGACAAAGCAATCAGCCCCAGCATTTT
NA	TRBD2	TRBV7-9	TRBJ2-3	CASSLPSGSIADTQYF	TGTGCCAGCAGCTTACCCAGCGGGAGTATAGCAGATACGCAGTATTTT
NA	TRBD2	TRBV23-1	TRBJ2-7	CASSPRLAESSYEQYF	TGCGCCAGCAGTCCTCGGCTAGCGGAGAGCTCCTACGAGCAGTACTTC
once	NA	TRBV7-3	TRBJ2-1	CASSSPSGEQFF	TGTGCCAGCAGCTCACCGAGCGGTGAGCAGTTCTTC
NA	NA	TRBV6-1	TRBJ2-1	CASSEQPWSSYNEQFF	TGTGCCAGCAGTGAACAGCCCTGGAGCTCCTACAATGAGCAGTTCTTC
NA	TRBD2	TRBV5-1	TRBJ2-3	CASREGDTQYF	TGCGCCAGCCGGGAGGGAGATACGCAGTATTTT
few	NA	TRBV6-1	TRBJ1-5	CASSDGDQPQHF	TGTGCCAGCAGTGACGGTGATCAGCCCCAGCATTTT
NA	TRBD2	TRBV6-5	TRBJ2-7	CASSNSGRADNEQYF	TGTGCCAGCAGTAATAGCGGGAGGGCCGACAACGAGCAGTACTTC
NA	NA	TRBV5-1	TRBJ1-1	CASSLGLGEGTEAFF	TGCGCCAGCAGCTTGGGCCTAGGGGAGGGGACTGAAGCTTTCTTT
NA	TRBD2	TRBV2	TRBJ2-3	CASSVAGVVDTQYF	TGTGCCAGCAGTGTAGCGGGAGTTGTAGATACGCAGTATTTT
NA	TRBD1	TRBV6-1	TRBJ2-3	CASGEPGGSWDTQYF	TGTGCCAGCGGGGAACCAGGGGGTAGTTGGGATACGCAGTATTTT
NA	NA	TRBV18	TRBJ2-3	CASSPVQPSTDTQYF	TGTGCCAGCTCACCAGTACAGCCCAGCACAGATACGCAGTATTTT
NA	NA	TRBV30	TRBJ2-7	CAWSRGSSYEQYF	TGTGCCTGGAGTCGAGGCAGCTCCTACGAGCAGTACTTC
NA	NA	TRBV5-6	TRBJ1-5	CASSFGGIWGRGNQPQHF	TGTGCCAGCAGCTTTGGTGGTATCTGGGGGCGTGGGAATCAGCCCCAGCATTTT
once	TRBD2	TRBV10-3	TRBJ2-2	CAITPRGLAANTGELFF	TGTGCCATCACCCCCCGCGGACTAGCGGCGAACACCGGGGAGCTGTTTTTT
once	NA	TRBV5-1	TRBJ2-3	CASSLSPARADTQYF	TGCGCCAGCAGCTTGTCCCCTGCCCGCGCAGATACGCAGTATTTT
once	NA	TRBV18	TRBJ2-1	CASSPSLWVDEQFF	TGTGCCAGCTCACCATCTCTTTGGGTGGATGAGCAGTTCTTC
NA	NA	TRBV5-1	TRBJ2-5	CASSFQRLVPETQYF	TGCGCCAGCAGCTTCCAGCGACTCGTTCCAGAGACCCAGTACTTC
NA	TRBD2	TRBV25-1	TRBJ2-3	CASSLGLAGGTDTQYF	TGTGCCAGCAGTTTGGGACTAGCGGGGGGCACAGATACGCAGTATTTT
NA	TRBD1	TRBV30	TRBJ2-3	CAWDRVKADTQYF	TGTGCCTGGGACAGGGTGAAGGCAGATACGCAGTATTTT
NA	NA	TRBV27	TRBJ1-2	CAQNQDRSYGYTF	TGTGCCCAGAACCAGGACAGATCCTATGGCTACACCTTC
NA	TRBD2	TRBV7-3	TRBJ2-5	CASSLSLAGIETQYF	TGTGCCAGCAGCTTAAGCCTAGCGGGCATAGAGACCCAGTACTTC
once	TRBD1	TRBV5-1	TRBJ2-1	CASSPGQFYNEQFF	TGCGCCAGCAGCCCGGGACAGTTCTACAATGAGCAGTTCTTC
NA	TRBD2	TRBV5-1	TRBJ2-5	CASSLDPSGHQETQYF	TGCGCCAGCAGCCTCGACCCTAGCGGTCATCAAGAGACCCAGTACTTC
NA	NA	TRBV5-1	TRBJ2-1	CASSLAREQFF	TGCGCCAGCAGCCTAGCCCGAGAGCAGTTCTTC
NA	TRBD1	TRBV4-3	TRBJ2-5	CASSQESGDRETQYF	TGCGCCAGCAGCCAAGAATCAGGGGACAGGGAGACCCAGTACTTC
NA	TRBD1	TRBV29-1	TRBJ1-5	CSVGESGQGWQPQHF	TGCAGCGTTGGGGAGAGCGGACAGGGGTGGCAGCCCCAGCATTTT
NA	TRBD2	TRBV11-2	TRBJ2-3	CASSPSLGGRAHTQYF	TGTGCCAGCAGCCCCTCGCTGGGCGGGAGGGCGCATACGCAGTATTTT
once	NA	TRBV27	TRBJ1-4	CASSFKLGGLNEKLFF	TGTGCCAGCAGTTTTAAGTTGGGGGGCCTTAATGAAAAACTGTTTTTT
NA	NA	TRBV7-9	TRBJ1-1	CASSLSLAENTEAFF	TGTGCCAGCAGCTTAAGTCTCGCTGAGAACACTGAAGCTTTCTTT
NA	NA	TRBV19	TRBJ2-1	CASSTQRPYNEQFF	TGTGCCAGTAGTACCCAGCGGCCATACAATGAGCAGTTCTTC